Each of the 16 T cell receptor beta chains below was sequenced from the same sample in a study of cytomegalovirus exposure and HLA in healthy donors. The PCR had 60 Vbeta and 13 Jbeta primers. Sequencing was performed with immunoSEQ multiplex PCR; in TCRdb, only in-frame clones are kept and a portion is missing. This table holds 140,000 to 150,000 clones. The sequencing sample was made of PBMCs. The receptors here all came from a woman between 50 and 59 years old in good health and CMV-seronegative.

Points on this clone: Its ends do not fully match the called genes, so a read error is possible. The rearrangement joins TRBV28 to TRBJ2-7, with a tentative D call TRBD2 (6 bases). This CDR3 comprises 13 residues. CDR1 and CDR2 (germline): MDHEN, SYDVKM. The CDR3 here is CASTLGTSYEQYF. The CDR3 DNA sequence: TGTGCCAGCACTTTAGGGACTTCCTACGAGCAGTACTTC.

The rearrangement uses TRBV29-1 and TRBJ1-2; 10 bases line up with TRBD1. After removal of 6 bases from V and 6 bases from J, the junction contained 7 bases not matched to a gene. The V gene's germline CDR1 is SQVTM and CDR2 ANQGSEA. The CDR3 loop spans 13 amino acids. The CDR3 here is CSVGDRGIHGYTF. The CDR3 DNA follows: TGCAGCGTGGGGGACAGGGGAATTCATGGCTACACCTTC.

The rearrangement uses TRBV9 and TRBJ2-1; TRBD1 is a possible D gene (6 bases). The CDR3 totals 16 residues. Trimming pared 2 bases from V and 4 bases from J, leaving 16 bases between. The germline V gene encodes CDR1 SGDLS and CDR2 YYNGEE. The CDR3 sequence is CASSVGDIPRYNEQFF. The CDR3 DNA is TGTGCCAGCAGCGTCGGGGACATCCCGAGGTACAATGAGCAGTTCTTC.

The V call is TRBV9, the J call TRBJ2-1, with D tentatively TRBD1 (5 bases). Germline values: CDR1 SGDLS, CDR2 YYNGEE. The CDR3 is 16 amino acids. Trimming took 6 bases from V and 0 from J, leaving 16 bases between them. The CDR3 loop reads CASNHLQVVSYNEQFF. The CDR3 nucleotides read TGTGCCAGCAACCATCTACAGGTTGTCTCCTACAATGAGCAGTTCTTC.

V usage is TRBV29-1 and J usage is TRBJ2-4, with 9 nucleotides matching TRBD2. This CDR3 has 14 residues. Germline V gene lookup returns CDR1 SQVTM and CDR2 ANQGSEA. CDR3: CGASGGGAGIIQYF. CDR3 bases: TGCGGCGCCTCTGGCGGGGGGGCTGGGATCATTCAGTACTTC.

The chain couples TRBV5-1 to TRBJ1-6; 7 nucleotides line up with TRBD1. This CDR3 has 15 amino acids. Germline CDR1 is SGHRS and CDR2 is YFSETQ. The V and J ends lost 4 bases and 6 bases, in that order; junction bases with no gene match: 7. The CDR3 bases are TGCGCCAGCAGCGAGACAGGGCTGGGTAATTCACCCCTCCACTTT. It encodes CASSETGLGNSPLHF.

The J gene is TRBJ2-1, the V gene TRBV6-1; perhaps TRBD2 as D (5 bases). The CDR3 consists of 15 residues. Trimming pared 10 bases from V and 2 bases from J, leaving 18 bases between. Looked up from germline, CDR1 is MNHNS and CDR2 is SASEGT. CDR3 amino acids: CATLRLRGTYNEQFF. The CDR3 DNA sequence: TGTGCCACCCTCCGTCTGAGAGGGACCTACAATGAGCAGTTCTTC.

The genes are TRBV5-6 and TRBJ2-7, with D tentatively TRBD2 (6 bases). The CDR3 is 13 amino acids. Germline values: CDR1 SGHDT, CDR2 YYEEEE. V lost 4 bases to trimming and J lost 1 base, with 9 bases between them. CDR3 sequence reads: CASSAGLSYEQYF. The CDR3 coding sequence is TGTGCCAGCAGCGCGGGACTTTCCTACGAGCAGTACTTC.

The chain employs TRBV6-4 and TRBJ2-1; TRBD1 matches at 9 bases. V dropped 5 bases and J dropped 5; count of bases not matched to a gene: 7. The V gene's germline CDR1 is MRHNA and CDR2 SNTAGT. The CDR3 extends over 15 amino acids. The CDR3 spells CASSPRDRDDNEQFF. CDR3 nucleotide sequence: TGTGCCAGCAGTCCACGGGACAGGGACGACAATGAGCAGTTCTTC.

This sequence joins TRBV2 and TRBJ1-5; 9 bases map to TRBD1. With V trimmed by 6 bases and J by 4 bases, 7 bases remained unmatched. The CDR3 loop spans 15 amino acids. CDR1 and CDR2 from the germline V gene are SNHLY and FYNNEI. The CDR3 DNA follows: TGTGCCAGCAGCCCGGACAGGGGCGAGAATCAGCCCCAGCATTTT. Translating gives CASSPDRGENQPQHF.

V is TRBV28 and J is TRBJ2-7, with D tentatively TRBD1 (5 bases). The V end was cut by 10 bases, the J end by 2 bases, with 18 bases between. The CDR3 is 14 amino acids. Germline V lookup: CDR1 MDHEN, CDR2 SYDVKM. The CDR3 DNA is TGTGCCACAGGCCGGACACCCGGTCCCTACGAGCAGTACTTC. It encodes CATGRTPGPYEQYF.

The rearrangement joins TRBV28 to TRBJ1-5; 7 bases map to TRBD1. The CDR3 is 14 amino acids. In germline, CDR1 is MDHEN, CDR2 SYDVKM. Trimming at V came to 5 bases and at J to 6 bases, leaving 7 bases not matched to a gene. Here the CDR3 reads CASSQGGAGQPQHF. Here the CDR3 DNA reads TGTGCCAGCAGTCAAGGGGGCGCTGGTCAGCCCCAGCATTTT. Drawing the rest from reference TRBV28 and TRBJ1-5, the complete variable domain is DVKVTQSSRYLVKRTGEKVFLECVQDMDHENMFWYRQDPGLGLRLIYFSYDVKMKEKGDIPEGYSVSREKKERFSLILESASTNQTSMYLCASSQGGAGQPQHFGDGTRLSIL.

The chain carries TRBV7-2 and TRBJ1-1; D not certain. V was cut by 1 base and J by 6 bases, with 12 bases left in between. Germline loops: CDR1 SGHTA, CDR2 FQGNSA. CDR3 length equals 14 residues. CDR3 amino acids: CASSLEVGPAEAFF. The CDR3 coding sequence is TGTGCCAGCAGCTTAGAGGTGGGCCCTGCTGAAGCTTTCTTT. The whole variable domain, filled in from reference TRBV7-2 and TRBJ1-1, reads GAGVSQSPSNKVTEKGKDVELRCDPISGHTALYWYRQSLGQGLEFLIYFQGNSAPDKSGLPSDRFSAERTGGSVSTLTIQRTQQEDSAVYLCASSLEVGPAEAFFGQGTRLTVV.

The chain recombines TRBV28 with TRBJ2-5; tentative D call: TRBD1 (5 bases). The V end lost 5 bases, the J end lost 6 bases, and 13 bases lay between the germline ends. Per the germline V gene, CDR1 is MDHEN and CDR2 is SYDVKM. This CDR3 has 13 amino acids. The CDR3 DNA is TGTGCCAGCAGTCCCGCAGGGATACAGACCCAGTACTTC. Amino acids: CASSPAGIQTQYF.

The chain links TRBV7-2 to TRBJ2-5, with 9 bases fitting TRBD2. Trimming at V came to 1 base and at J to 3 bases, leaving 3 bases not matched to a gene. Per the germline V gene, CDR1 is SGHTA and CDR2 is FQGNSA. CDR3 size: 15 residues. The DNA for the CDR3 is TGTGCCAGCAGCTTAGGCGGGGGGGCCGAAGAGACCCAGTACTTC. Residues: CASSLGGGAEETQYF.

V usage is TRBV2 and J usage is TRBJ2-7; no reliable D call. CDR3 length: 12 amino acids. V lost 4 bases to trimming and J lost 10 bases, with 14 bases between them. The germline V gene encodes CDR1 SNHLY and CDR2 FYNNEI. DNA for the CDR3: TGTGCCAGCAGTGGAGACCGAGGAAACCAGTACTTC. Translating it yields CASSGDRGNQYF.